The 30 T cell receptor beta chains below were found in one sample sequenced in a study of cytomegalovirus exposure and HLA in healthy donors. In the PCR, 60 Vbeta and 13 Jbeta primers were used. Profiling relied on immunoSEQ multiplex PCR, and the TCRdb table lists in-frame clones only, not all of them. The sample includes a few hundred thousand clones, about 93% of them seen just once. Sequencing was done on a sample of PBMCs. These receptors all stem from a girl aged 2-10 years in good health and CMV-seronegative.

The genes are TRBV9 and TRBJ1-6, with D hard to call. This CDR3 contains 21 residues. Trimming shortened V by 0 bases and J by 1 base, and 23 bases separated the two germline ends. Germline-derived CDR1 and CDR2 are SGDLS and YYNGEE. CDR3 residues: CASSVEFWREKNGSYNSPLHF. The CDR3 DNA reads as TGTGCCAGCAGCGTAGAGTTTTGGAGGGAGAAGAATGGGTCCTATAATTCACCCCTCCACTTT.

The chain recombines TRBV5-1 with TRBJ1-1; no definite D call. The CDR3 extends over 13 amino acids. Germline V gene data show CDR1 as SGHRS and CDR2 as YFSETQ. The V and J ends lost 1 base and 1 base respectively, with 5 bases between them. The CDR3 nucleotides are TGCGCCAGCAGCTTGCCCCGGAACACTGAAGCTTTCTTT. This sequence encodes CASSLPRNTEAFF.

The rearrangement uses TRBV6-1 and TRBJ1-1; 8 bases agree with TRBD1. Per germline, CDR1 MNHNS and CDR2 SASEGT. The CDR3 covers 13 residues. Losses at the gene ends were 7 bases for V and 3 bases for J; bases not matched to a gene: 4. CDR3 DNA: TGTGCCAGCACCCAGACAGGGGACACTGAAGCTTTCTTT. This sequence encodes CASTQTGDTEAFF.

V usage is TRBV10-3 and J usage is TRBJ2-1, with TRBD2 matching 7 bases. The CDR3 is 14 amino acids. Unmatched junction bases numbered 9, after V lost 7 bases and J lost 6 bases. Germline lookup yields CDR1 ENHRY and CDR2 SYGVKD. The CDR3: CAIKGGSDGNEQFF. In DNA form, the CDR3 reads TGTGCCATCAAGGGCGGGAGTGACGGCAATGAGCAGTTCTTC.

V and J are TRBV6-5 and TRBJ1-2; 8 nucleotides align to TRBD1. The CDR3 is 15 amino acids. The V gene end was trimmed by 1 base and the J gene end by 6 bases; junction bases not matched to a gene: 7. Germline V gene data show CDR1 as MNHEY and CDR2 as SVGAGI. CDR3 nucleotide sequence: TGTGCCAGCAGTTACTTTTCGGGACAGGAAGATGGCTACACCTTC. As protein: CASSYFSGQEDGYTF.

The chain employs TRBV4-2 and TRBJ1-1; perhaps TRBD1 as D (6 bases). V lost 3 bases and J lost 8, with 16 bases in between. Germline V gives CDR1 LGHNA, CDR2 YNFKEQ. This CDR3 is 14 amino acids long. CDR3 sequence: CASSQTWTAIEAFF. CDR3 nucleotides: TGTGCCAGCAGCCAGACCTGGACAGCTATCGAAGCTTTCTTT.

The chain joins TRBV4-1 to TRBJ1-4; 9 bases line up with TRBD1. Germline V gives CDR1 MGHRA, CDR2 YSYEKL. The CDR3 is 14 residues long. V was pared by 4 bases and J by 7 bases, with 4 bases of the junction left unmatched. The CDR3 spells CASSPGTGSEKLFF. In nucleotides, the CDR3 is TGCGCCAGCAGCCCAGGGACAGGGAGTGAAAAACTGTTTTTT.

The chain couples TRBV28 to TRBJ1-2; possible D gene TRBD1, 5 bases. CDR1 and CDR2 from the germline V gene are MDHEN and SYDVKM. This CDR3 spans 14 amino acids. Trimming pared 6 bases from V and 1 base from J, leaving 12 bases between. The DNA for the CDR3 is TGTGCCAGCAGGCGGGGGAGTTATAACTATGGCTACACCTTC. It yields the protein CASRRGSYNYGYTF.

This chain uses TRBV28 with TRBJ2-7; maybe TRBD1 (6 bases). The V gene's germline CDR1 is MDHEN and CDR2 SYDVKM. This CDR3 is 15 amino acids long. V lost 3 bases to trimming and J lost 1 base, with 13 bases between them. In DNA, the CDR3 is TGTGCCAGCAGTTTCCCCAGGGGAGCATCCTACGAGCAGTACTTC. This translates into CASSFPRGASYEQYF.

This clone was picked up one time. J is TRBJ2-5 and V is TRBV30; 7 nucleotides match TRBD1. Gene TRBJ2-7 matches the end of the DNA better, so the J call may be wrong. The CDR3 is 13 residues long. Looked up from germline, CDR1 is GTSNPN and CDR2 is SVGIG (reference sequence). CDR3 in amino acids: CAWSTGVPYEQYF. CDR3 in DNA: TGTGCCTGGAGTACAGGGGTCCCCTACGAGCAGTACTTC.

CDR3 protein: CASSGGTSGRVGGSQYF. The CDR3 DNA is TGCGCCAGCAGCGGGGGGACTAGCGGACGTGTTGGGGGTTCCCAGTACTTC. The chain has TRBV5-1 and TRBJ2-5, with 11 nucleotides matching TRBD2. The V segment lost 4 bases and the J segment 9 bases; nucleotides outside the gene matches: 17. This CDR3 has 17 amino acids. Germline loops: CDR1 SGHRS, CDR2 YFSETQ.

This rearrangement joins TRBV5-1 to TRBJ2-5; 11 bases match TRBD2. The V gene end was trimmed by 4 bases and the J gene end by 2 bases; junction bases not matched to a gene: 4. The CDR3 is 15 residues long. CDR1 and CDR2 from the germline V gene are SGHRS and YFSETQ. The CDR3 region has the DNA TGCGCCAGCAGCACGGGACTAGCGGAACAAGAGACCCAGTACTTC. It specifies CASSTGLAEQETQYF.

This chain uses TRBV10-3 with TRBJ2-1, with 7 positions matching TRBD2. Germline values: CDR1 ENHRY, CDR2 SYGVKD. Germline trimming cut 6 bases from V and 6 bases from J; bases unmatched to any gene: 5. This CDR3 has 13 amino acids. The DNA for the CDR3 is TGTGCCATCAGAAGCGGGACTACCAATGAGCAGTTCTTC. Its translation: CAIRSGTTNEQFF.

The gene calls are TRBV6-5 and TRBJ2-2, with D possibly being TRBD1 (7 bases). V was pared by 5 bases and J by 6 bases, with 13 bases between. Germline CDR1 reads MNHEY; CDR2 reads SVGAGI. The CDR3 spans 14 residues. CDR3 DNA sequence: TGTGCCAGCAGTCAAACAGGGGAGGCCGGGGAGCTGTTTTTT. Protein sequence: CASSQTGEAGELFF.

This clone was counted a single time. V is TRBV7-6 and J is TRBJ2-1; 12 bases are shared with TRBD2. The CDR3 covers 16 residues. The junction had 7 bases not matched to a gene; V was cut back by 5 bases and J by 5 bases. Germline V CDR1 and CDR2: SGHVS, FNYEAQ. The CDR3, as DNA: TGTGCCAGCAGCGGCGAAAGGACTAGCGGGGACAATGAGCAGTTCTTC. It encodes CASSGERTSGDNEQFF.

The V gene is TRBV7-2, the J gene TRBJ2-3; TRBD2 might be the D (6 bases). Germline V gives CDR1 SGHTA, CDR2 FQGNSA. V gave up 6 bases and J gave up 2 bases, with 18 bases separating them. The CDR3 contains 16 residues. This chain's CDR3 is CASSAGRDLFTDTQYF. CDR3 DNA sequence: TGTGCCAGCAGTGCCGGGCGGGACCTCTTCACAGATACGCAGTATTTT.

V and J are TRBV6-6 and TRBJ2-7; weak D call: TRBD2 (7 bases). Trimming left V 2 bases short and J 3 bases short, with 17 bases between. Germline CDR1 is MNHNY and CDR2 is SVGAGI (reference sequence). CDR3 length equals 16 residues. CDR3 DNA sequence: TGTGCCAGCAGTTACGGGAGGGGGGGGCAAGGCTACGAGCAGTACTTC. Protein product: CASSYGRGGQGYEQYF.

The gene calls are TRBV5-4 and TRBJ2-4; 7 bases align to TRBD2. The V gene's germline CDR1 is SGHNT and CDR2 YYREEE (reference sequence). The CDR3 has 18 residues. The ends lost 4 bases at V and 0 bases at J; junction bases unmatched: 13. In nucleotides, the CDR3 is TGTGCCAGCAGCCCCCTGGCGGGAGCAGACCTAGCCAAAAACATTCAGTACTTC. It translates to CASSPLAGADLAKNIQYF.

This sequence joins TRBV28 and TRBJ2-1; the match to TRBD2 covers 10 bases. The CDR3 runs 18 residues. V gave up 2 bases and J gave up 0 bases; unmatched junction bases: 7. CDR1 MDHEN and CDR2 SYDVKM come from the germline V gene. The CDR3 protein is CASSLLLSGGSSYNEQFF. CDR3 DNA: TGTGCCAGCAGTTTACTACTTAGCGGGGGGAGCTCCTACAATGAGCAGTTCTTC.

This chain uses TRBV28 with TRBJ2-6, with a possible D match to TRBD2 (6 bases). The germline CDR1 and CDR2 sequences are MDHEN and SYDVKM. This CDR3 region has 16 residues. V lost 3 bases to trimming and J lost 4 bases, with 13 bases between them. The CDR3 loop is CASSLSEGLGANVLTF. The CDR3 DNA is TGTGCCAGCAGTTTGTCGGAGGGGCTGGGGGCCAACGTCCTGACTTTC.

The chain employs TRBV19 and TRBJ2-5; the D gene is possibly TRBD1 (5 bases). Trimming took off 4 bases at V and 5 bases at J, with 11 bases between the two ends. The CDR3 sequence is 13 residues long. Germline V lookup: CDR1 LNHDA, CDR2 SQIVND (reference sequence). This CDR3 reads CASSSQGSETQYF. The CDR3 DNA sequence: TGTGCCAGTAGTAGTCAGGGAAGCGAGACCCAGTACTTC.

The V gene is TRBV4-1, the J gene TRBJ2-2; TRBD2 might be the D (6 bases). Deletions cut 4 bases from V and 6 bases from J, with 9 bases between. From germline, CDR1 is MGHRA and CDR2 YSYEKL. This CDR3 spans 13 amino acids. The CDR3 coding sequence is TGCGCCAGCAGCCGCCTAGCGCCCGGGGAGCTGTTTTTT. Translation gives CASSRLAPGELFF.

The chain has TRBV5-1 and TRBJ1-1, with D hard to call. This CDR3 contains 14 residues. Germline CDR1 and CDR2: SGHRS and YFSETQ. Trimming left V 1 base short and J 1 base short, with 8 bases between. CDR3 loop: CASSLIGENTEAFF. DNA of the CDR3: TGCGCCAGCAGCTTGATCGGAGAGAACACTGAAGCTTTCTTT. The full variable domain, rest sourced from reference TRBV5-1 and TRBJ1-1, is KAGVTQTPRYLIKTRGQQVTLSCSPISGHRSVSWYQQTPGQGLQFLFEYFSETQRNKGNFPGRFSGRQFSNSRSEMNVSTLELGDSALYLCASSLIGENTEAFFGQGTRLTVV.

The chain recombines TRBV5-1 with TRBJ2-3; perhaps TRBD2 as D (6 bases). From germline, CDR1 is SGHRS and CDR2 YFSETQ. The CDR3 contains 14 residues. V lost 6 bases to trimming and J lost 2 bases, with 13 bases between them. CDR3 sequence reads: CASTGSASTDTQYF. CDR3 nucleotides: TGCGCCAGCACCGGGAGCGCTTCCACAGATACGCAGTATTTT. Together with reference TRBV5-1 and TRBJ2-3, the CDR3 gives the full variable domain: KAGVTQTPRYLIKTRGQQVTLSCSPISGHRSVSWYQQTPGQGLQFLFEYFSETQRNKGNFPGRFSGRQFSNSRSEMNVSTLELGDSALYLCASTGSASTDTQYFGPGTRLTVL.

This chain connects TRBV7-9 to TRBJ1-2, with 9 nucleotides matching TRBD1. The CDR3 runs 13 residues. Germline V gene data show CDR1 as SEHNR and CDR2 as FQNEAQ (reference sequence). J was trimmed by 8 bases and V by 2 bases; bases with no gene match: 3. The DNA of the CDR3 is TGTGCCAGCAGCTTATACAGGGGGCCCGGCTACACCTTC. Translation gives CASSLYRGPGYTF. Using reference TRBV7-9 and TRBJ1-2 for the parts outside the CDR3, the full variable domain is DTGVSQNPRHKITKRGQNVTFRCDPISEHNRLYWYRQTLGQGPEFLTYFQNEAQLEKSRLLSDRFSAERPKGSFSTLEIQRTEQGDSAMYLCASSLYRGPGYTFGSGTRLTVV.

The genes are TRBV21-1 and TRBJ2-7; TRBD1, the D gene given by the table, was not confirmed from the DNA. TRBV21-1 is deemed a pseudogene. This CDR3 comprises 12 residues. DNA for the CDR3: TGTGCCAGCACCTTGACAGGGGGTGAGCAGTACTTC. This translates into CASTLTGGEQYF.

The chain combines TRBV7-9 with TRBJ1-1, with D tentatively TRBD1 (6 bases). Germline V lookup: CDR1 SEHNR, CDR2 FQNEAQ (reference sequence). Trimming took off 4 bases at V and 1 base at J, with 13 bases between the two ends. This CDR3 is built from 15 residues. This CDR3 reads CASSSLAGANTEAFF. The CDR3 DNA is TGTGCCAGCAGCTCCCTGGCGGGGGCGAACACTGAAGCTTTCTTT.

In this sample, this clone turned up once. The CDR3 loop reads CASSTNTGEMANTEAFF. CDR3 DNA: TGTGCCAGCAGCACAAACACAGGGGAAATGGCGAACACTGAAGCTTTCTTT. The genes are TRBV13 and TRBJ1-1, with 7 positions matching TRBD1. Germline trimming cut 5 bases from V and 1 base from J; bases unmatched to any gene: 13. Germline lookup yields CDR1 PRHDT and CDR2 FYEKMQ (reference sequence). This CDR3 spans 17 amino acids. The full variable domain, with the rest looked up from reference TRBV13 and TRBJ1-1, is AAGVIQSPRHLIKEKRETATLKCYPIPRHDTVYWYQQGPGQDPQFLISFYEKMQSDKGSIPDRFSAQQFSDYHSELNMSSLELGDSALYFCASSTNTGEMANTEAFFGQGTRLTVV.

This chain connects TRBV5-4 to TRBJ2-1; 8 bases are shared with TRBD1. This CDR3 comprises 14 residues. Germline V lookup: CDR1 SGHNT, CDR2 YYREEE (reference sequence). The V and J ends lost 0 bases and 8 bases, in that order; junction bases with no gene match: 4. The CDR3 loop is CASSLVQGGDEQFF. CDR3 DNA sequence: TGTGCCAGCAGCTTGGTACAGGGGGGCGATGAGCAGTTCTTC.

The CDR3 region has the DNA TGTGCCAGCAGCACATCGGGACAGAAGGAAGCTTTCTTT. Protein product: CASSTSGQKEAFF. The chain recombines TRBV6-1 with TRBJ1-1; 7 bases fit TRBD1. Germline CDR1 reads MNHNS; CDR2 reads SASEGT. This CDR3 has 13 residues. After removal of 6 bases from V and 8 bases from J, the junction contained 9 bases not matched to a gene.